The 8 T cell receptor beta chains reported below all come from one sample, sequenced in a study of shared clonotypes between healthy human individuals. Method: immunoSEQ multiplex PCR; TCRdb's copy keeps in-frame clones and lacks some. Among about 600,000 clones, about 96% were seen once, and the ten largest hold 0.045% to 0.07%. Sequences were obtained from naive CD4+ T cells sorted from blood. The subset: CD45RA+ positively selected. These receptors all stem from a woman between 25 and 40 years old in good health.

DNA of the CDR3: TGCAGTGCTAGAGATAACACTGAAGCTTTCTTT. As protein: CSARDNTEAFF. The J gene is TRBJ1-1, the V gene TRBV20-1; no clear D. Germline values: CDR1 DFQATT, CDR2 SNEGSKA (reference sequence). CDR3 length equals 11 residues. The V end lost 0 bases, the J end lost 2 bases, and 1 base lay between the germline ends.

This chain joins TRBV25-1 and TRBJ2-1, with TRBD2 matching 7 bases. The germline gives CDR1 MGHDK, CDR2 SYGVNS. The CDR3 extends over 14 amino acids. V was clipped by 2 bases and J by 12 bases; unmatched bases: 10. The CDR3 DNA is TGTGCCAGCAGTGAAGCGGGAGTCTTTGCTCGGCAGTTCTTC. Translation gives CASSEAGVFARQFF. Drawing the rest from reference TRBV25-1 and TRBJ2-1, the complete variable domain is EADIYQTPRYLVIGTGKKITLECSQTMGHDKMYWYQQDPGMELHLIHYSYGVNSTEKGDLSSESTVSRIRTEHFPLTLESARPSHTSQYLCASSEAGVFARQFFGPGTRLTVL.

The CDR3 protein is CATQWLAGIDEQFF. The CDR3 bases are TGTGCCACCCAGTGGCTAGCGGGAATTGATGAGCAGTTCTTC. The chain links TRBV2 to TRBJ2-1; 9 nucleotides agree with TRBD2. CDR1 is SNHLY, CDR2 FYNNEI, per germline. The CDR3 covers 14 residues. Trimming at V came to 10 bases and at J to 8 bases, leaving 12 bases not matched to a gene.

This clone was counted a single time. This sequence joins TRBV7-9 and TRBJ2-7; 9 nucleotides line up with TRBD1. V dropped 5 bases and J dropped 6; count of bases not matched to a gene: 14. There are 16 residues in the CDR3. Germline CDR1 and CDR2: SEHNR and FQNEAQ (reference sequence). CDR3 sequence (DNA): TGTGCCAGCAGCCTAACCGGGACAGGGTCTTCGAGCGAGCAGTACTTC. This encodes CASSLTGTGSSSEQYF.

This rearrangement joins TRBV29-1 to TRBJ2-3; 8 bases map to TRBD2. Germline-derived CDR1 and CDR2 are SQVTM and ANQGSEA. The V gene end was trimmed by 7 bases and the J gene end by 0 bases; junction bases not matched to a gene: 6. This CDR3 has 14 residues. CDR3 region: CSARGGYSTDTQYF. The CDR3 DNA is TGCAGCGCCCGGGGGGGATATAGCACAGATACGCAGTATTTT.

As concerns this clone: Within the sample, other DNA sequences also encode this same CDR3. The chain combines TRBV5-4 with TRBJ2-7; 7 bases align to TRBD2. CDR1 is SGHNT, CDR2 YYREEE, per germline (reference sequence). CDR3 length: 15 amino acids. The V segment lost 0 bases and the J segment 2 bases; nucleotides outside the gene matches: 5. As DNA, the CDR3 is TGTGCCAGCAGCTTGGGGCTAGCGGATACCTACGAGCAGTACTTC. Encoded protein: CASSLGLADTYEQYF.

The chain carries TRBV28 and TRBJ2-7; D ambiguous. Germline V gives CDR1 MDHEN, CDR2 SYDVKM. The CDR3 consists of 13 residues. Trimming pared 6 bases from V and 2 bases from J, leaving 11 bases between. CDR3 nucleotides: TGTGCCAGCAGCCCAGGAGCCACCTACGAGCAGTACTTC. Translating gives CASSPGATYEQYF.

V and J are TRBV2 and TRBJ2-3; 8 bases align to TRBD2. Germline V lookup: CDR1 SNHLY, CDR2 FYNNEI. The CDR3 covers 14 residues. J gave up 3 bases and V 4 bases, and 3 bases lay outside the gene matches. CDR3 in amino acids: CASSGTSGTDTQYF. The CDR3 DNA sequence: TGTGCCAGCAGTGGTACTAGCGGAACAGATACGCAGTATTTT.